Following are 25 T cell receptor beta chains from one sample sequenced in a study of T-cell reconstitution after alpha-beta-depleted transplantation in children. Unique molecular identifiers featured in how the TCRbeta library was prepared. TCRdb passed the PCR reads through MiXCR, listing each CDR3 protein once. The sample has some 600,000 distinct CDR3 sequences, about 15% seen once. The material sequenced was PBMCs from the stem cell graft donor, taken from the stem cell graft. The receptors here all came from a human donor who donated a stem cell graft to a child with acute myeloid leukemia.

This clonotype was seen just once. Just one base apart from a much larger clone, this may be a read error. V is TRBV6-1 and J is TRBJ2-1; the D call may be TRBD1 or TRBD2 (5 bases each). The V and J ends lost 7 bases and 8 bases respectively, with 18 bases between them. Germline V gene lookup returns CDR1 MNHNS and CDR2 SASEGT. The CDR3 has 14 residues. The CDR3 coding sequence is TGTGCCAGCACCCAGGGAGCAGCGTACGATGAGCAGTTCTTC. This translates into CASTQGAAYDEQFF.

A few counts support this clonotype. CDR3 sequence: CSARGLAGGGEQFF. Written as DNA, the CDR3 is TGCAGTGCTAGAGGGCTAGCGGGGGGGGGTGAGCAGTTCTTC. The rearrangement links TRBV20-1 to TRBJ2-1; 12 bases line up with TRBD2. This CDR3 is 14 amino acids long. Unmatched junction bases numbered 4, after V lost 1 base and J lost 9 bases. Germline V gene data show CDR1 as DFQATT and CDR2 as SNEGSKA (reference sequence).

The V and J genes are TRBV7-8 and TRBJ2-5; 8 bases align to TRBD1. Germline V gene data show CDR1 as SGHVS and CDR2 as FQNEAQ. The CDR3 runs 14 residues. V gave up 5 bases and J gave up 5 bases; unmatched junction bases: 7. CDR3 sequence reads: CASSVDRVWETQYF. DNA for the CDR3: TGTGCCAGCAGCGTGGACAGGGTTTGGGAGACCCAGTACTTC.

This clonotype appeared many times. The chain uses TRBV20-1 and TRBJ1-4; 12 nucleotides agree with TRBD1. CDR1 and CDR2 (germline): DFQATT, SNEGSKA (reference sequence). The CDR3 totals 18 residues. J lost 2 bases, V lost 1 base, and 8 bases had no gene match. CDR3 residues: CSARAGRDRGLTNEKLFF. The CDR3, as DNA: TGCAGTGCTAGAGCCGGGAGGGACAGGGGGCTGACTAATGAAAAACTGTTTTTT.

This chain joins TRBV7-8 and TRBJ2-7; D is undetermined. Germline values: CDR1 SGHVS, CDR2 FQNEAQ. V lost 4 bases and J lost 1, with 8 bases in between. The CDR3 runs to 13 residues. This CDR3 is CASSSTVSYEQYV. The CDR3 bases are TGTGCCAGCAGCTCGACGGTATCCTACGAGCAGTACGTC.

This chain connects TRBV20-1 to TRBJ2-1; 10 nucleotides match TRBD2. The CDR3 is made up of 14 amino acids. V was pared by 5 bases and J by 0 bases, with 1 base of the junction left unmatched. CDR1 is DFQATT and CDR2 is SNEGSKA in the germline V gene (reference sequence). The CDR3 here is CSAGLAVSYNEQFF. CDR3 coding DNA: TGCAGTGCTGGACTAGCGGTCTCCTACAATGAGCAGTTCTTC.

This clonotype was detected a few times. The chain employs TRBV7-2 and TRBJ1-2; no reliable D call. Germline CDR1 reads SGHTA; CDR2 reads FQGNSA. This CDR3 has 14 amino acids. The germline V and J ends were trimmed by 1 base and 0 bases, with 6 bases remaining between them. The DNA for the CDR3 is TGTGCCAGCAGCTTAGAGCAATCTAACTATGGCTACACCTTC. Translating it yields CASSLEQSNYGYTF.

With respect to this clonotype: A much larger clone differs by one base, so this may be a read error. Likely a read error: the CDR3 ends without its conserved phenylalanine or tryptophan. The chain recombines TRBV20-1 with TRBJ2-5; TRBD2 is a possible D gene (7 bases). CDR3 size: 14 residues. The V and J ends lost 3 bases and 5 bases respectively, with 16 bases between them. In germline, CDR1 is DFQATT, CDR2 SNEGSKA (reference sequence). This CDR3 reads CSASGGPSGETQYY. CDR3 coding DNA: TGCAGTGCTAGCGGGGGGCCATCCGGGGAGACCCAGTACTAC.

This clonotype has just a few counts. This chain joins TRBV20-1 and TRBJ1-3; D unclear. In germline, CDR1 is DFQATT, CDR2 SNEGSKA (reference sequence). With 0 bases removed from V and 9 bases from J, the gap between germline ends came to 12 bases. There are 13 residues in the CDR3. CDR3 region: CSAREWGEGTIYF. In nucleotides, the CDR3 is TGCAGTGCTAGAGAGTGGGGAGAAGGCACCATATATTTT.

This clonotype was detected a few times. The chain combines TRBV29-1 with TRBJ1-1, with 9 positions matching TRBD1. V lost 5 bases and J lost 3; bases outside the gene matches: 10. The CDR3 totals 15 residues. Germline V gives CDR1 SQVTM, CDR2 ANQGSEA. CDR3 in DNA: TGCAGCGTTCAGTTAAGGGACAGGGCGGACACTGAAGCTTTCTTT. Translated: CSVQLRDRADTEAFF. The variable domain in full, completed from reference TRBV29-1 and TRBJ1-1, reads SAVISQKPSRDICQRGTSLTIQCQVDSQVTMMFWYRQQPGQSLTLIATANQGSEATYESGFVIDKFPISRPNLTFSTLTVSNMSPEDSSIYLCSVQLRDRADTEAFFGQGTRLTVV.

This clonotype was recorded a few times. CDR3: CASSSHNGPDTQYF. In nucleotides, the CDR3 is TGTGCCAGCAGCTCCCACAACGGTCCAGATACGCAGTATTTT. The chain employs TRBV7-3 and TRBJ2-3; no clear D gene. The CDR3 totals 14 residues. Per germline, CDR1 SGHTA and CDR2 FQGTGA. Deletions cut 4 bases from V and 4 bases from J, with 12 bases between.

This clonotype was observed many times. The chain couples TRBV7-8 to TRBJ1-4, with D perhaps matching TRBD1 (6 bases). The CDR3 loop spans 14 amino acids. Trimming stripped 4 bases from V and 8 bases from J, with 14 bases between. Germline assignment: CDR1 SGHVS and CDR2 FQNEAQ. The CDR3 region is CASSSPGGREKLFF. The CDR3 DNA is TGTGCCAGCAGCTCGCCCGGGGGGCGAGAAAAACTGTTTTTT.

The table lists this clonotype with many counts. This rearrangement joins TRBV25-1 to TRBJ2-1, with D uncertain. There are 14 residues in the CDR3. Germline CDR1 MGHDK, CDR2 SYGVNS. V lost 5 bases, J lost 8 bases, and 16 bases lay in between. The CDR3 DNA sequence: TGTGCCAGCAGTAGGGAAGGGCTTATCTATGAGCAGTTCTTC. Residues: CASSREGLIYEQFF.

This clonotype has just a few counts. The chain joins TRBV20-1 to TRBJ2-1, with D hard to call. Germline CDR1 reads DFQATT; CDR2 reads SNEGSKA (reference sequence). V was pared by 0 bases and J by 6 bases, with 15 bases between. There are 15 residues in the CDR3. CDR3 DNA sequence: TGCAGTGCTAGAGACCCAGAGGAGCCGCTCAATGAGCAGTTCTTC. Translation gives CSARDPEEPLNEQFF.

This clonotype has a handful of counts. The chain carries TRBV12-3 or TRBV12-4 and TRBJ2-7; D remains ambiguous. The V gene lost 10 bases and the J gene lost 1 base, with 11 bases spanning the gap. This CDR3 spans 12 amino acids. The CDR3 coding sequence is TGTGCCACCTCGACTGGGTCCTACGAGCAGTACTTC. This codes for CATSTGSYEQYF.

This clonotype was counted ten times or more. The chain has TRBV29-1 and TRBJ2-1; 10 positions agree with TRBD2. V trimming: 0 bases; J trimming: 5 bases; junction bases outside the gene matches: 4. Germline V gene lookup returns CDR1 SQVTM and CDR2 ANQGSEA. The CDR3 has 15 residues. CDR3 region: CSVEDPAGGHNEQFF. In DNA, the CDR3 is TGCAGCGTTGAAGATCCAGCGGGGGGGCACAATGAGCAGTTCTTC.

This clonotype was counted ten times or more. The chain combines TRBV20-1 with TRBJ2-1; the match to TRBD2 covers 7 bases. CDR1 and CDR2 (germline): DFQATT, SNEGSKA (reference sequence). CDR3 length: 16 residues. Trimming took 5 bases from V and 3 from J; bases not matched to a gene: 13. For the CDR3, the DNA is TGCAGTGCTCAGGTTTCGGGCGGGGGTTACTACAATGAGCAGTTCTTC. Protein sequence: CSAQVSGGGYYNEQFF.

In this sample, this clonotype turned up a few times. The rearrangement uses TRBV18 and TRBJ2-7, with a weak D call TRBD1 (5 bases). The germline gives CDR1 KGHSH, CDR2 LQKENI. V was clipped by 2 bases and J by 0 bases, with 8 bases between them. This CDR3 has 14 residues. CDR3 protein: CASSPETDSYEQYV. The CDR3, as DNA: TGTGCCAGCTCACCAGAGACAGACTCCTACGAGCAGTACGTC.

This clonotype was observed a handful of times. The chain links TRBV7-9 to TRBJ1-5; tentative D call: TRBD1 (5 bases). Germline V gene data show CDR1 as SEHNR and CDR2 as FQNEAQ (reference sequence). The CDR3 length is 15 residues. Trimming pared 5 bases from V and 2 bases from J, leaving 13 bases between. The CDR3 DNA is TGTGCCAGCAGCCAGGGACCCACGGGCAATCAGCCCCAGCATTTT. It yields the protein CASSQGPTGNQPQHF.

The chain couples TRBV4-2 to TRBJ1-1, with D perhaps matching TRBD1 (6 bases). This CDR3 comprises 18 residues. CDR1 is LGHNA and CDR2 is YNFKEQ in the germline V gene. Trimming removed 4 bases at V and 1 base at J, with 22 bases between. In DNA, the CDR3 is TGTGCCAGCAGCCGCGACCATGTACAGGGAACCTGGAACACTGAAGCTTTCTTT. It is translated as CASSRDHVQGTWNTEAFF.

This clonotype came up a few times. J is TRBJ2-2 and V is TRBV12-3 or TRBV12-4; weak D call: TRBD1 (6 bases). Trimming pared 5 bases from V and 4 bases from J, leaving 11 bases between. The CDR3 has 14 residues. The CDR3 sequence: CASSTQGTTGELFF. The CDR3 nucleotides read TGTGCCAGCAGTACACAGGGAACCACCGGGGAGCTGTTTTTT.

This clonotype has ten or more counts. V is TRBV20-1 and J is TRBJ2-7; TRBD1 or TRBD2 may be the D gene (5 bases each). V lost 6 bases and J 0 bases, leaving 12 bases between the germline ends. The CDR3 has 13 amino acids. The V gene's germline CDR1 is DFQATT and CDR2 SNEGSKA (reference sequence). CDR3 in amino acids: CSARGEASYEQYV. The CDR3 region has the DNA TGCAGTGCGAGGGGTGAAGCCTCCTACGAGCAGTACGTC.

The chain is built from TRBV29-1 and TRBJ2-7; 10 nucleotides align to TRBD2. Trimming removed 3 bases from V and 2 bases from J; junction bases left unmatched: 10. CDR3 size: 16 residues. The germline CDR1 and CDR2 sequences are SQVTM and ANQGSEA. CDR3 sequence: CSVDQYLAGETYEQYF. The CDR3 DNA reads as TGCAGCGTTGATCAGTACCTAGCGGGGGAAACCTACGAGCAGTACTTC.

This clonotype was counted at least ten times. This sequence joins TRBV12-3 or TRBV12-4 and TRBJ1-2, with 12 bases that match TRBD1. With 7 bases clipped from V and 7 bases from J, the junction kept 10 bases outside the gene matches. This CDR3 has 15 residues. Here the CDR3 DNA reads TGTGCCAGCACCCACATGGGACAGGGGGCTGTTGGCTACACCTTC. This gives the protein CASTHMGQGAVGYTF.

The V and J genes are TRBV20-1 and TRBJ1-4; unclear D gene. V was cut by 0 bases and J by 6 bases, with 11 bases left in between. Germline loops: CDR1 DFQATT, CDR2 SNEGSKA (reference sequence). CDR3 length equals 14 residues. The CDR3 reads CSARDLEDYEKLFF. In DNA form, the CDR3 reads TGCAGTGCTAGAGATCTCGAGGATTATGAAAAACTGTTTTTT.